This T cell receptor beta chain came from a study of blood T cells in healthy people across ages. Alongside a J-beta primer mix, a sample-barcoded 5' primer served in a second PCR lasting about 6 to 12 cycles. One entry per CDR3 protein results from TCRdb running MiXCR on the 5' RACE reads. Of around 800,000 distinct CDR3 sequences listed, more than 35% are singletons. CDR1 SGHNT and CDR2 YYREEE come from the germline V gene (reference sequence). This CDR3 comprises 16 residues. Trimming took off 4 bases at V and 8 bases at J, with 22 bases between the two ends. The chain recombines TRBV5-4 with TRBJ2-1, with D perhaps given as TRBD1 or TRBD2 (6 bases each). The sequencing sample was made of blood. The sequence was collected from a man older than 75 in good health. The CDR3 region is CASSTIDTPRGDEQFF. The CDR3 DNA follows: TGTGCCAGCAGCACCATCGACACCCCTAGGGGGGATGAGCAGTTCTTC.